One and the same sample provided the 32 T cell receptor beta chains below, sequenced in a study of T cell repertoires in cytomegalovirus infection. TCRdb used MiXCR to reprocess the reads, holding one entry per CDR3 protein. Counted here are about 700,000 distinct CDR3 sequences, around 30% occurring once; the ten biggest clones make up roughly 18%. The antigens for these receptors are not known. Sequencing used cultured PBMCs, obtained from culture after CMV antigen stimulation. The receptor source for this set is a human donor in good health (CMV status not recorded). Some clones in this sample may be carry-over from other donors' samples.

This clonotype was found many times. The CDR3 DNA is TGTGCCAGCAGCAACCGGGACAGAAGAAACACCATATATTTT. Translated: CASSNRDRRNTIYF. The chain recombines TRBV7-2 with TRBJ1-3, with 7 bases that match TRBD1. In germline, CDR1 is SGHTA, CDR2 FQGNSA. The junction had 6 bases not matched to a gene; V was cut back by 5 bases and J by 5 bases. CDR3 length: 14 residues. Drawing the rest from reference TRBV7-2 and TRBJ1-3, the complete variable domain is GAGVSQSPSNKVTEKGKDVELRCDPISGHTALYWYRQSLGQGLEFLIYFQGNSAPDKSGLPSDRFSAERTGGSVSTLTIQRTQQEDSAVYLCASSNRDRRNTIYFGEGSWLTVV.

CDR3 coding DNA: TGTGCCGGGACTAGCCGGTACCAAGAGACCCAGTACTTC. It is translated as CAGTSRYQETQYF. The chain links TRBV6-1 to TRBJ2-5; TRBD2 matches at 9 bases. V dropped 11 bases and J dropped 0; count of bases not matched to a gene: 4. Germline assignment: CDR1 MNHNS and CDR2 SASEGT. CDR3 size: 13 residues.

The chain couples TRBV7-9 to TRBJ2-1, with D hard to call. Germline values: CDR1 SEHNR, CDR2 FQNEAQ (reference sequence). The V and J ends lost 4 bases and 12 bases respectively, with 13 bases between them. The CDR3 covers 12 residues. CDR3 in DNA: TGTGCCAGCAGCTCCGTCCTCTGGGGGCAGTTCTTC. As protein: CASSSVLWGQFF.

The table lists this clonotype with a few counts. The CDR3 bases are TGTGCCAGCATGTCCAGCTATTATACCTACAATGAGCAGTTCTTC. Protein: CASMSSYYTYNEQFF. The genes are TRBV28 and TRBJ2-1, with D uncertain. Trimming removed 7 bases from V and 2 bases from J, with 15 bases in between. Germline CDR1 and CDR2: MDHEN and SYDVKM. The CDR3 loop spans 15 amino acids.

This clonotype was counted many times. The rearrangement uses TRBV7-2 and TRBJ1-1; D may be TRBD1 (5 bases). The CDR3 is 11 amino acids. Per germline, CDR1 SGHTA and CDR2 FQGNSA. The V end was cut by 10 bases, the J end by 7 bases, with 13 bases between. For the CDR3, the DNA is TGTGCCACTCGGGGGGTAGGTGAAGCTTTCTTT. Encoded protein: CATRGVGEAFF. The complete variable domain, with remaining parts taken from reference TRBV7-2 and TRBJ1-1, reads GAGVSQSPSNKVTEKGKDVELRCDPISGHTALYWYRQSLGQGLEFLIYFQGNSAPDKSGLPSDRFSAERTGGSVSTLTIQRTQQEDSAVYLCATRGVGEAFFGQGTRLTVV.

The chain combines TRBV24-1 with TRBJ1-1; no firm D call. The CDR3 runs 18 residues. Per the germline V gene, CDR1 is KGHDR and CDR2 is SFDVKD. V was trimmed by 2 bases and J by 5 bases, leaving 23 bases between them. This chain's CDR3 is CATSDSLTPRTKMTEAFF. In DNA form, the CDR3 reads TGTGCCACCAGTGATTCCTTGACCCCTCGGACCAAGATGACTGAAGCTTTCTTT.

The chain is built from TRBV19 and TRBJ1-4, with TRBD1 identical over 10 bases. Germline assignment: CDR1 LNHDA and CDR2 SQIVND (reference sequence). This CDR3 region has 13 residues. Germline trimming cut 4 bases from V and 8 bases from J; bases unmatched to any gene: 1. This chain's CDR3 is CASSKTGGEKLFF. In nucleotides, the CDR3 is TGTGCCAGTAGTAAGACAGGGGGCGAAAAACTGTTTTTT. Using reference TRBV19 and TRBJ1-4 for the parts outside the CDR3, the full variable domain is DGGITQSPKYLFRKEGQNVTLSCEQNLNHDAMYWYRQDPGQGLRLIYYSQIVNDFQKGDIAEGYSVSREKKESFPLTVTSAQKNPTAFYLCASSKTGGEKLFFGSGTQLSVL.

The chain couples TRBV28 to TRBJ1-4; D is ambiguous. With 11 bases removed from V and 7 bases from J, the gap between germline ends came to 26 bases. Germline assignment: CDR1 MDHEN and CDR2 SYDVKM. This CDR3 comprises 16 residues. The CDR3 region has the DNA TGTGCCTCCCACCCCCCTCTCTCGGGCGGCGGTGAAAAACTGTTTTTT. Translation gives CASHPPLSGGGEKLFF.

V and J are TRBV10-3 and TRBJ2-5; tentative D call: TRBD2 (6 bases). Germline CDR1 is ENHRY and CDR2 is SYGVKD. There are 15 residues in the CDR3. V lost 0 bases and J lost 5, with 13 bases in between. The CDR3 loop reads CAISESTGVGETQYF. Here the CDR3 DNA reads TGTGCCATCAGTGAGTCTACGGGAGTTGGGGAGACCCAGTACTTC.

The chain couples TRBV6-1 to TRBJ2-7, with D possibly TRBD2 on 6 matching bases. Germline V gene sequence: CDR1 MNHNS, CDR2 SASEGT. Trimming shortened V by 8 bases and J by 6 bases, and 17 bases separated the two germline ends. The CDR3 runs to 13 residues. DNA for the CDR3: TGTGCCAGCGGGGAGGTCGGTCGGACCGAGCAGTACGTC. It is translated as CASGEVGRTEQYV.

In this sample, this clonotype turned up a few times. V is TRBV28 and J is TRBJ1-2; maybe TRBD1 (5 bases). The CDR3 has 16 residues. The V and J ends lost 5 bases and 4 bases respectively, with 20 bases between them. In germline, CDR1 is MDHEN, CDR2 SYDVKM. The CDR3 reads CASSPPGLIYGYGYTF. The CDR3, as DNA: TGTGCCAGCAGTCCACCAGGGCTCATTTATGGCTATGGCTACACCTTC.

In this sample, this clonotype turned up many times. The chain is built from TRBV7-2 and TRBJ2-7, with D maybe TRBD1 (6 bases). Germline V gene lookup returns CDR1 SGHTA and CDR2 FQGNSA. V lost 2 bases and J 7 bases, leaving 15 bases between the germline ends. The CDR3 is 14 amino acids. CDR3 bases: TGTGCCAGCAGCTTACAGGACAGACCCCGGGAGCAGTACTTC. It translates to CASSLQDRPREQYF.

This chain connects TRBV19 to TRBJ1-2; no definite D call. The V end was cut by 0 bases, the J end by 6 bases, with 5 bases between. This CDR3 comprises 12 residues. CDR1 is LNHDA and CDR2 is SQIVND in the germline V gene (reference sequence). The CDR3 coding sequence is TGTGCCAGTAGTATAGATCCCAATGGCTACACCTTC. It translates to CASSIDPNGYTF.

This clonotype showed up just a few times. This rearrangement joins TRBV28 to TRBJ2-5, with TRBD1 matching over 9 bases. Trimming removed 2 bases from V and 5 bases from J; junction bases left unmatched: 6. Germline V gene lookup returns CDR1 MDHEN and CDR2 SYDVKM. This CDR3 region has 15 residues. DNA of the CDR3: TGTGCCAGCAGTTTAAACAGGGGGCTGGGGGAGACCCAGTACTTC. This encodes CASSLNRGLGETQYF.

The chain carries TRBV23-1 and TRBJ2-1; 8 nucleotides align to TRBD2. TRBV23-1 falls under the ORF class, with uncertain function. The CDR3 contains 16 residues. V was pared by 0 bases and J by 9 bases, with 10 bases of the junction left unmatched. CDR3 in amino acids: CASSQSIGRAFSEQFF. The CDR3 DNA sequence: TGCGCCAGCAGTCAATCGATCGGGAGGGCCTTCTCTGAGCAGTTCTTC.

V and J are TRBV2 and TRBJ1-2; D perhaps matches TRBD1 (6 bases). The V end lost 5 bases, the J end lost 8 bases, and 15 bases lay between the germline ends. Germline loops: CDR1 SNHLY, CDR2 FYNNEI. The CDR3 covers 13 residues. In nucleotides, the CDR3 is TGTGCCAGCAGTAACGGGGGCAAAGGAGGCTACACCTTC. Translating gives CASSNGGKGGYTF. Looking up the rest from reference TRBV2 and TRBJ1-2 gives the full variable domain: EPEVTQTPSHQVTQMGQEVILRCVPISNHLYFYWYRQILGQKVEFLVSFYNNEISEKSEIFDDQFSVERPDGSNFTLKIRSTKLEDSAMYFCASSNGGKGGYTFGSGTRLTVV.

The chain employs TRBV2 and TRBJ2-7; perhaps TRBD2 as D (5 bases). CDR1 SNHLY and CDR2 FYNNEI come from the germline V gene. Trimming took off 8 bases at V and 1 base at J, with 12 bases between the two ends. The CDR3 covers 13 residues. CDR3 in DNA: TGTGCCAGCTCCGAGGGAGTTTCCTACGAGCAGTACTTC. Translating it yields CASSEGVSYEQYF.

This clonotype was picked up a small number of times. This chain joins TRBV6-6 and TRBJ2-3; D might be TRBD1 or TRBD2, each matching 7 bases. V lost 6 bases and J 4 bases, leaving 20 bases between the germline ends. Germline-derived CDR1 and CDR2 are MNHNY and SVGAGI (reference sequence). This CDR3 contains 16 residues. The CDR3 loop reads CASRRGTEGPADTQYF. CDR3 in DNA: TGTGCCAGCAGGCGGGGGACAGAGGGACCCGCAGATACGCAGTATTTT.

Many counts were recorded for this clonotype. DNA for the CDR3: TGTGCCAGCAGCTTCGGCGACTTCGAGCAGTACTTC. Translating it yields CASSFGDFEQYF. The chain is built from TRBV7-9 and TRBJ2-7; no clear D. V was pared by 3 bases and J by 6 bases, with 9 bases between. Germline V gene sequence: CDR1 SEHNR, CDR2 FQNEAQ (reference sequence). This CDR3 is 12 amino acids long.

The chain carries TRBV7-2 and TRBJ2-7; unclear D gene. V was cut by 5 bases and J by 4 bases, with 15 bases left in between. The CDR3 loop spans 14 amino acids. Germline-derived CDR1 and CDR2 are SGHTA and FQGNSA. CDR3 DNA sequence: TGTGCCAGCAGCGTTAGTGGTCGGGTATACGAGCAGTACTTC. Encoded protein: CASSVSGRVYEQYF.

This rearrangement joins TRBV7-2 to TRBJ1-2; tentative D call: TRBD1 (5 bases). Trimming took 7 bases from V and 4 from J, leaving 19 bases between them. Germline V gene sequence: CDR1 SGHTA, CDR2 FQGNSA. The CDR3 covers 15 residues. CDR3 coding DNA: TGTGCCAGCACCGAGGAGTCGGGACTCCTCTATGGCTACACCTTC. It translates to CASTEESGLLYGYTF.

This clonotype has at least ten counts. The CDR3 sequence is CASSSGLAGTQYF. The CDR3 DNA is TGTGCCAGCAGCTCAGGACTAGCAGGGACCCAGTACTTC. The rearrangement uses TRBV7-2 and TRBJ2-5, with TRBD2 identical over 8 bases. CDR1 SGHTA and CDR2 FQGNSA come from the germline V gene. CDR3 length: 13 residues. After removal of 4 bases from V and 7 bases from J, the junction contained 5 bases not matched to a gene.

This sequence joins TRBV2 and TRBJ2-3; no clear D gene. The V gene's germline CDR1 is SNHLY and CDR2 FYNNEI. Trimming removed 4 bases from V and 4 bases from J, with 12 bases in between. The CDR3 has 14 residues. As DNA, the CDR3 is TGTGCCAGCAGTGGGACGGTAGTAGCAGATACGCAGTATTTT. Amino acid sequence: CASSGTVVADTQYF.

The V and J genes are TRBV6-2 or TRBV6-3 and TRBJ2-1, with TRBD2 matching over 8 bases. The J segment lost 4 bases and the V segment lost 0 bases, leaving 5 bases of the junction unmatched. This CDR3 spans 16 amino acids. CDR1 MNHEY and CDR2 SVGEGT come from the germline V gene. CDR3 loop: CASSYSRRGVYNEQFF. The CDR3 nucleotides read TGTGCCAGCAGTTACTCACGGCGGGGGGTATACAATGAGCAGTTCTTC.

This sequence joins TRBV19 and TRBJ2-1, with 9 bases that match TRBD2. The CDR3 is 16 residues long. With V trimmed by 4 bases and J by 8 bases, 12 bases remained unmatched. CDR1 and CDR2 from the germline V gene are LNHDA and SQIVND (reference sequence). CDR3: CASSTPRRGGGYEQFF. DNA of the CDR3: TGTGCCAGTAGTACCCCCCGGCGGGGGGGCGGGTATGAGCAGTTCTTC.

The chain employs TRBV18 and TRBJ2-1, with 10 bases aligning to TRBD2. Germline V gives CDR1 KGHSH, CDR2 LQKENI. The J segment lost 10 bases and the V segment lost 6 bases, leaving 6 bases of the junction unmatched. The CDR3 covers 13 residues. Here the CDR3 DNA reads TGTGCCAGCTCCCCCAGGACTAGCGGAGAGCAGTTCTTC. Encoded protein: CASSPRTSGEQFF.

For the CDR3, the DNA is TGTGCCAGCAGCTCGAACGGCGGTTCGCAGGAAAAACTGTTTTTT. It codes for CASSSNGGSQEKLFF. This chain joins TRBV7-1 and TRBJ1-4; D remains unclear. TRBV7-1 carries the ORF label, with uncertain function. This CDR3 region has 15 residues. The germline V and J ends were trimmed by 3 bases and 8 bases, with 16 bases remaining between them.

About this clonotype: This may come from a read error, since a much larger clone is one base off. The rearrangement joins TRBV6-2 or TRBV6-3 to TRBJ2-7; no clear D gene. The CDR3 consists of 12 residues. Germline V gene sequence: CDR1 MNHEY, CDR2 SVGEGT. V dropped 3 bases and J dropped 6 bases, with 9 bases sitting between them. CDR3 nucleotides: TGTGCCAGCAGTTATTCGGACGGCGAGCAGTACTTC. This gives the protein CASSYSDGEQYF.

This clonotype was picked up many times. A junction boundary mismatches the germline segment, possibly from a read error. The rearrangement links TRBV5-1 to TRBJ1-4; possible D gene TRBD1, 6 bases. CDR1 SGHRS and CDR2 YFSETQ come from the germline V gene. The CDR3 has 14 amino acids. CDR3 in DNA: TGTGCCAGCAGCTTAGGGCAGGGGAATGAAAAACTGTTTTTT. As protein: CASSLGQGNEKLFF.

The CDR3 region has the DNA TGTGCCAGTAGTATCGGAATACGGCGTACGCAGTATTTT. This sequence encodes CASSIGIRRTQYF. The chain carries TRBV19 and TRBJ2-3; D is undetermined. Trimming stripped 3 bases from V and 8 bases from J, with 12 bases between. CDR1 is LNHDA and CDR2 is SQIVND in the germline V gene (reference sequence). The CDR3 has 13 residues.

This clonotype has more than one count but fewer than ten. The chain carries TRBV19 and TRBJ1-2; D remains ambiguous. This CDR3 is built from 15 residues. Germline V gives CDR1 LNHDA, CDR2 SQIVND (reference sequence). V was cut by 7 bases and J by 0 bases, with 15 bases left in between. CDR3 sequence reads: CASTKAAVANYGYTF. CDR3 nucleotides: TGTGCCAGTACCAAGGCGGCAGTAGCTAACTATGGCTACACCTTC. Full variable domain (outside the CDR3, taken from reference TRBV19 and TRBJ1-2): DGGITQSPKYLFRKEGQNVTLSCEQNLNHDAMYWYRQDPGQGLRLIYYSQIVNDFQKGDIAEGYSVSREKKESFPLTVTSAQKNPTAFYLCASTKAAVANYGYTFGSGTRLTVV.

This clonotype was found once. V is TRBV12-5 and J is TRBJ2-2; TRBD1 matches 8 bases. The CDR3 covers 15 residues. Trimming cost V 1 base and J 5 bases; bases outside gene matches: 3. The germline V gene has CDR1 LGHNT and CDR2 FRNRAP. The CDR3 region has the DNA TGTGCTAGTGGTTTGGGACAGGGGTGGACCGGGGAGCTGTTTTTT. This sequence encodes CASGLGQGWTGELFF.